The T cell receptor beta chain described here comes from a study of cytomegalovirus exposure and HLA in healthy donors. Germline lookup yields CDR1 MNHNS and CDR2 SASEGT. The CDR3 is 14 residues long. The V end lost 1 base, the J end lost 7 bases, and 11 bases lay between the germline ends. Study findings and constraints: Data from an earlier analysis indicated that most TCR beta V segments were productive either about 87% or about 30% of the time.

Concerning this clone itself: Its antigen is as yet unknown.

The PCR ran on 60 Vbeta and 13 Jbeta primers. Some clones are missing from TCRdb's copy, which holds only in-frame ones; the method was immunoSEQ multiplex PCR. The listing records 200,000 to 250,000 clones. This chain joins TRBV6-1 and TRBJ1-5; D remains unclear. The specimen sequenced was PBMCs. The TCR was taken from a woman aged 25 to 39 in good health and CMV-seropositive. The CDR3 reads CASSEDERAQPQHF. CDR3 coding DNA: TGTGCCAGCAGTGAAGATGAGAGGGCCCAGCCCCAGCATTTT.